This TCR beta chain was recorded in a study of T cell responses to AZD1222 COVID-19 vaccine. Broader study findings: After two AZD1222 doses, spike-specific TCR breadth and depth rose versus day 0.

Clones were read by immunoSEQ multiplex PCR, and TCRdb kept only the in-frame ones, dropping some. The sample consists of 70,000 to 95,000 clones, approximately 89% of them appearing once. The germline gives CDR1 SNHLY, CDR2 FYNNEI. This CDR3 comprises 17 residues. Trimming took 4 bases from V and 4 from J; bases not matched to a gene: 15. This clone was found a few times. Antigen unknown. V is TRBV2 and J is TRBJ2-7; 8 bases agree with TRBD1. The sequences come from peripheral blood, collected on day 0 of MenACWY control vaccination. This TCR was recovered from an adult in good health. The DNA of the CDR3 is TGTGCCAGCAGTGCCATTCCCGGGGACAGGACGGAGTACGAGCAGTACTTC. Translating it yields CASSAIPGDRTEYEQYF.